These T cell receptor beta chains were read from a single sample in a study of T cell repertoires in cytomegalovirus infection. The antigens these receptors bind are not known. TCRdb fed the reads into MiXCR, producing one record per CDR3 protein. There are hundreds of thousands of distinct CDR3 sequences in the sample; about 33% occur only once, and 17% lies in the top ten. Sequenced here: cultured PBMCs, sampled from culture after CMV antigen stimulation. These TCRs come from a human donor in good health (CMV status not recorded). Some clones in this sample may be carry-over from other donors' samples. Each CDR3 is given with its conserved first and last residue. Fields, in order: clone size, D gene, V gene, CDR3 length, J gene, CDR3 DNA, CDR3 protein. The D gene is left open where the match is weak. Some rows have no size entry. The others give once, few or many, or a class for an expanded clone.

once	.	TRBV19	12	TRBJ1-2	TGTGCCAGTTTAGGTCAGCCCGATGGCTACACCTTC	CASLGQPDGYTF
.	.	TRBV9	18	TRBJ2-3	TGTGCCAGCAGCGTAACCCCGTCGGGATGGGTAAGCACAGATACGCAGTATTTT	CASSVTPSGWVSTDTQYF
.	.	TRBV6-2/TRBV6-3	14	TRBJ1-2	TGTGCCAGCAGTTTGACGGCGGCTAACTATGGCTACACCTTC	CASSLTAANYGYTF
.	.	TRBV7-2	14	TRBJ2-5	TGTGCCAGCAGCCCAGGGGCCACTAGGGAGACCCAGTACTTC	CASSPGATRETQYF
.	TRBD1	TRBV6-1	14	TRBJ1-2	TGTGCCAGCAGTTCCGGACAGGGGTCGGATGGCTACACCTTC	CASSSGQGSDGYTF
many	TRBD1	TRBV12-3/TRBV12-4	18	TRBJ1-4	TGTGCCAGCAGTTCGGGGACAGGGTCCCTACCTACGAATGAAAAACTGTTTTTT	CASSSGTGSLPTNEKLFF
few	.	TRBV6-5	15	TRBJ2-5	TGTGCCAGCACCCCCTGGGGGGCGCCCGGGGAGACCCAGTACTTC	CASTPWGAPGETQYF
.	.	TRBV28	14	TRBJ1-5	TGTGCCAGCAGCCAAATGGGGGTGGCTCAGCCCCAGCATTTT	CASSQMGVAQPQHF
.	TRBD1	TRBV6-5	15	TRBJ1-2	TGTGCCAGCAGCGTGGGACAGGGGAGTTACTATGGCTACACCTTC	CASSVGQGSYYGYTF
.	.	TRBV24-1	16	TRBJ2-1	TGTGCCACCAGGGGGGCGGGGGACCTAGGAGGGAATGAGCAGTTCTTC	CATRGAGDLGGNEQFF
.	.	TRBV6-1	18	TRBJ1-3	TGTGCCAGCAGTGAAGCTGAAAGGGGCCAAAGCTCTGGAAACACCATATATTTT	CASSEAERGQSSGNTIYF
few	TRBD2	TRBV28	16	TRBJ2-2	TGTGCCAGCAGCGGGGGGACTAGCGGGGTCACCGGGGAGCTGTTTTTT	CASSGGTSGVTGELFF
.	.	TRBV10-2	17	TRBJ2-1	TGCGCCAGCAGGGAACCCCTATGGGAAAGCTCCTACAATGAGCAGTTCTTC	CASREPLWESSYNEQFF
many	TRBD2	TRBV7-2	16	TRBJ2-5	TGTGCCAGCAGCACCCGGACTAGCGGGGGGTATATGACCCAGTACTTC	CASSTRTSGGYMTQYF
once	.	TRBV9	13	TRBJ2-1	TGTGCCAGCAGCCTCACTGGGGCCAATGAGCAGTTCTTC	CASSLTGANEQFF
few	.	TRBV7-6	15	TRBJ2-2	TGTGCCAGCAGCAAGGGGTACTTGAGCACCGGGGAGCTGTTTTTT	CASSKGYLSTGELFF
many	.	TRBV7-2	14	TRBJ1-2	TGTGCCAGCAGCTTAGATCACAGCCTAGCTGGCTACACCTTC	CASSLDHSLAGYTF
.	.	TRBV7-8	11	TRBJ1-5	TGTGCCAGCGGCGCCTCGAGGCCCCAGCATTTT	CASGASRPQHF
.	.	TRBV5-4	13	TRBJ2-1	TGTGCCAGCAGCCCTAGACTAGTCGGTGAGCAGTTCTTC	CASSPRLVGEQFF
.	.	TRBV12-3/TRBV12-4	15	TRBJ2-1	TGTGCCAGCAGTCTCACACGGTTCTCCTACAATGAGCAGTTCTTC	CASSLTRFSYNEQFF
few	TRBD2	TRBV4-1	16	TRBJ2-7	TGCGCCAGCAGCCAAGATCTGGTACTAGCGGGAGGATGGCAGTACTTC	CASSQDLVLAGGWQYF
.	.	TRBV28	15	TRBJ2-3	TGTGCCAGCAGTTTATTTACTAAACTCACAGATACGCAGTATTTT	CASSLFTKLTDTQYF
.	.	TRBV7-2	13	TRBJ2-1	TGTGCCAGCAGCTTAGGGTTTGGGGGTGAGCAGTTCTTC	CASSLGFGGEQFF
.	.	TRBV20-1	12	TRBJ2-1	TGCAGTCCTGGGGGCTACAATGATGAGCAGTTCTTC	CSPGGYNDEQFF
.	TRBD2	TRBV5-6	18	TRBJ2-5	TGTGCCAGCAGCTTGGGACTAGCGGGAGGCACGTACCAAGAGACCCAGTACTTC	CASSLGLAGGTYQETQYF
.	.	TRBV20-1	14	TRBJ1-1	TGCAGTGCTAGAGGCTATCGGGGAAACACTGAAGCTTTCTTT	CSARGYRGNTEAFF
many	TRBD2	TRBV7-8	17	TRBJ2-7	TGTGCCAGCAGCTCCCAAAGACTAGCGGGAGTGAAGTACGAGCAGTACTTC	CASSSQRLAGVKYEQYF
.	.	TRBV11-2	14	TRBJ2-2	TGTGCCAGCAGTAAAAGCGCGTCTGGGGGGGAGCTGTTTTTT	CASSKSASGGELFF
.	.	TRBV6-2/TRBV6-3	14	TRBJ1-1	TGTGCCAGCAGGGCGGCGGGATCCTACACTGAAGCTTTCTTT	CASRAAGSYTEAFF
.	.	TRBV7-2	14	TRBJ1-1	TGTGCCAGCAGCTCAACCCGGCTGAACACTGAAGCTTTCTTT	CASSSTRLNTEAFF
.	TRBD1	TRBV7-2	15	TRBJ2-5	TGTGCCAGCAGCCTTTGGACAGGGGGCGCGGAGACCCAGTACTTC	CASSLWTGGAETQYF
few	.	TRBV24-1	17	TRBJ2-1	TGTGCCACCGGGACAGGGTGGATAAGCGGGAGGGTAGATGAGCAGTTCTTC	CATGTGWISGRVDEQFF